This T cell receptor (beta chain) was captured in a study of CD8 T cells in ankylosing spondylitis (TCRdb year 2017). Regarding the complete study: T cell receptor beta repertoires were profiled in healthy donors and ankylosing spondylitis patients so that disease-linked TCR variants could be found. The whole study cohort included over a hundred healthy donors and some 27 ankylosing spondylitis patients. Samples of peripheral blood were taken, and for ankylosing spondylitis patients, synovial fluid was collected as well. Beyond this particular receptor, the publication reports: A CD8+ phenotype was shown by the disease-linked clones, which were found at relatively low frequencies in peripheral blood. Significant enrichment of the disease-linked clones was reported in matched synovial fluid samples from ankylosing spondylitis patients. Some motif variants were previously reported in synovial fluid and blood of reactive arthritis patients, suggesting common disease-initiation mechanisms. A TCR beta motif made up of several highly homologous amino acid variants appeared to be characteristic of blood from ankylosing spondylitis patients.

In the germline V gene, CDR1 corresponds to MNHNS and CDR2 to SASEGT. From its cysteine to its phenylalanine, the CDR3 spans 13 amino acids. Solely the CDR3 DNA is kept, with 39 bases framed from the first base. This clonotype was recorded at least ten times. Its recognized antigen is unknown. Base qualities are missing; no much larger clone stands one base away. Sequencing instrument: Illumina HiSeq 2500. Quantitative 5'-RACE with molecular barcodes was used to prepare TCR beta libraries. In the original analysis: Disease-linked TCR variants were identified with a new computational method built on a probabilistic model of VDJ rearrangement. TCRdb applied fastp at Q25 and MiXCR to the public reads, then kept only in-frame beta chains. Merged by CDR3 protein, the rows form single entries marked with the most common genes and DNA. TCRdb assigned the V and J calls; the authors' analysis was not used. Present in this sample are about 240,000 distinct CDR3 sequences, about 10% of which were seen just once. The ten most abundant clones make up 2.6% of the sample.

This TCR derives from a male donor with ankylosing spondylitis or in good health (not recorded which). The chain is encoded by TRBV6-1 joined to TRBJ2-7, with TRBD2 tentatively as D gene (5 bases match). Sequenced sample: blood, either unsorted or a sorted T cell fraction (not recorded which). The bases read TGTGCAGCGTCCCGCGGGTCCTCCTACGAGCAGTACTTC. Its coded protein is CAASRGSSYEQYF.